Shown below are 23 T cell receptor beta chains from a single sample sequenced in a study of CD8 T cells in Susac syndrome. With random hexamers, reverse transcription was performed on about 0.5 to 1 ug of RNA. TCRdb redid the calling of the immunoSEQ multiplex PCR reads with MiXCR, one entry per CDR3 protein. Here the sample spans around 180,000 distinct CDR3 sequences, around 93% being singletons. Source material: CD4+ T cells from PBMCs. These receptors originate from a human donor with multiple sclerosis.

The V and J genes are TRBV5-4 and TRBJ2-3, with 7 bases that match TRBD2. Trimming removed 4 bases from V and 2 bases from J; junction bases left unmatched: 7. Germline CDR1 reads SGHNT; CDR2 reads YYREEE (reference sequence). The CDR3 length is 15 residues. CDR3 DNA sequence: TGTGCCAGCAGCCACAGCGGGGTTGACACAGATACGCAGTATTTT. It yields the protein CASSHSGVDTDTQYF.

The gene calls are TRBV7-7 and TRBJ2-2; D gene ambiguous. Between the trimmed V and J ends, which lost 10 bases and 0 bases, there was a span of 18 bases. This CDR3 region has 16 residues. CDR1 and CDR2 (germline): SSHAT, FNYEAQ (reference sequence). The CDR3 sequence is CATERLQRTNTGELFF. The CDR3 nucleotides read TGTGCCACCGAGCGATTGCAGAGGACGAACACCGGGGAGCTGTTTTTT.

The J gene is TRBJ2-5, the V gene TRBV24-1; D uncertain. The CDR3 spans 13 residues. Germline loops: CDR1 KGHDR, CDR2 SFDVKD. The V end was cut by 3 bases, the J end by 7 bases, with 11 bases between. CDR3 in amino acids: CATSDPPKWTQYF. CDR3 nucleotides: TGTGCCACCAGTGATCCGCCGAAGTGGACCCAGTACTTC.

This sequence joins TRBV5-8 and TRBJ1-1, with D perhaps TRBD1 (5 bases). The V end lost 3 bases, the J end lost 10 bases, and 13 bases lay between the germline ends. Germline V gives CDR1 SGHTS, CDR2 YDEGEE. There are 12 residues in the CDR3. CDR3 coding DNA: TGTGCCAGCAGCTGGGGGACGGCTGGAGCTTTCTTT. This gives the protein CASSWGTAGAFF.

This rearrangement joins TRBV20-1 to TRBJ2-7, with TRBD1 matching 9 bases. From germline, CDR1 is DFQATT and CDR2 SNEGSKA (reference sequence). Trimming at V came to 4 bases and at J to 4 bases, leaving 8 bases not matched to a gene. The CDR3 loop spans 14 amino acids. CDR3 protein: CSATRQGGAYEQYF. The CDR3 DNA is TGCAGTGCTACCAGACAGGGGGGGGCGTACGAGCAGTACTTC.

V usage is TRBV6-2 or TRBV6-3 and J usage is TRBJ2-4, with 7 bases lining up with TRBD1. With 5 bases clipped from V and 1 base from J, the junction kept 11 bases outside the gene matches. Germline V lookup: CDR1 MNHEY, CDR2 SVGEGT. This CDR3 has 17 residues. CDR3 sequence reads: CASSNHNPQGAKNIQYF. The CDR3 coding sequence is TGTGCCAGCAGTAACCATAACCCACAGGGGGCCAAAAACATTCAGTACTTC.

The CDR3 nucleotides are TGTGCCAGCAGTCCCGCCAGGGGCCCTTATAATTCACCCCTCCACTTT. Translated, it gives CASSPARGPYNSPLHF. The chain couples TRBV2 to TRBJ1-6, with D possibly TRBD1 on 6 matching bases. The germline V gene has CDR1 SNHLY and CDR2 FYNNEI. The CDR3 extends over 16 amino acids. The ends were cut back, 5 bases at V and 4 bases at J, with 15 bases in the middle.

This sequence joins TRBV2 and TRBJ1-2; a weak D match, TRBD1 (5 bases). The CDR3 contains 14 residues. Germline V CDR1 and CDR2: SNHLY, FYNNEI. Trimming cost V 5 bases and J 2 bases, with 12 bases left between them. The CDR3 coding sequence is TGTGCCAGCAGTATCTACCGGGACAACTATGGCTACACCTTC. Its translation: CASSIYRDNYGYTF.

The chain uses TRBV28 and TRBJ2-7; TRBD1 matches at 7 bases. The CDR3 runs 15 residues. Germline V gene lookup returns CDR1 MDHEN and CDR2 SYDVKM. With 5 bases clipped from V and 2 bases from J, the junction kept 9 bases outside the gene matches. The chain's CDR3 is CASSTSGDRAYEQYF. The CDR3 DNA reads as TGTGCCAGCAGTACGAGTGGGGACAGAGCCTACGAGCAGTACTTC.

The chain carries TRBV28 and TRBJ2-7; 10 bases are shared with TRBD2. Trimming cost V 4 bases and J 4 bases; bases outside gene matches: 4. Germline loops: CDR1 MDHEN, CDR2 SYDVKM. The CDR3 sequence is 14 residues long. The CDR3 nucleotides read TGTGCCAGCAGTTCAGCGGGGGGGCTTTACGAGCAGTACTTC. This gives the protein CASSSAGGLYEQYF.

This chain uses TRBV28 with TRBJ2-6; D unresolved. The ends were cut back, 7 bases at V and 4 bases at J, with 8 bases in the middle. CDR1 is MDHEN and CDR2 is SYDVKM in the germline V gene. This CDR3 is built from 13 residues. The CDR3 sequence is CASTRPGANVLTF. In DNA, the CDR3 is TGTGCCAGCACCAGACCGGGGGCCAACGTCCTGACTTTC.

The V call is TRBV6-5, the J call TRBJ2-4, with a possible D match to TRBD1 (5 bases). Germline V CDR1 and CDR2: MNHEY, SVGAGI. V lost 0 bases and J 14 bases, leaving 8 bases between the germline ends. The CDR3 consists of 11 residues. CDR3 region: CASSYSGREYF. The CDR3 nucleotides read TGTGCCAGCAGTTACTCGGGCAGGGAGTACTTC.

This clonotype has more than one count but fewer than ten. V usage is TRBV5-1 and J usage is TRBJ1-1; D ambiguous. The CDR3 is 13 residues long. Trimming left V 3 bases short and J 3 bases short, with 9 bases between. CDR1 is SGHRS and CDR2 is YFSETQ in the germline V gene. CDR3 in amino acids: CASSSLDDTEAFF. In DNA form, the CDR3 reads TGCGCCAGCAGCTCTCTGGATGACACTGAAGCTTTCTTT.

The V gene is TRBV20-1, the J gene TRBJ1-5, with 10 nucleotides matching TRBD1. The CDR3 sequence is 14 residues long. With V trimmed by 2 bases and J by 7 bases, 5 bases remained unmatched. Germline V CDR1 and CDR2: DFQATT, SNEGSKA (reference sequence). In DNA, the CDR3 is TGCAGTGCTAGACCCGGGACAGGGGACCAGCCCCAGCATTTT. Its translation is CSARPGTGDQPQHF.

The J gene is TRBJ2-1, the V gene TRBV14; 7 bases align to TRBD2. The CDR3 consists of 17 residues. J lost 4 bases, V lost 5 bases, and 14 bases had no gene match. Per germline, CDR1 SGHDN and CDR2 FVKESK. CDR3 amino acids: CASSSSAGRGRYNEQFF. CDR3 nucleotides: TGTGCCAGCAGCTCCTCCGCAGGGCGGGGGAGATACAATGAGCAGTTCTTC.

V usage is TRBV28 and J usage is TRBJ2-1, with TRBD2 matching over 8 bases. From germline, CDR1 is MDHEN and CDR2 SYDVKM. V lost 3 bases, J lost 3 bases, and 7 bases stayed unmatched. This CDR3 has 16 amino acids. The DNA for the CDR3 is TGTGCCAGCAGTTTTTCACGGGAGGGCAGCTACAATGAGCAGTTCTTC. Protein product: CASSFSREGSYNEQFF. Drawing the rest from reference TRBV28 and TRBJ2-1, the complete variable domain is DVKVTQSSRYLVKRTGEKVFLECVQDMDHENMFWYRQDPGLGLRLIYFSYDVKMKEKGDIPEGYSVSREKKERFSLILESASTNQTSMYLCASSFSREGSYNEQFFGPGTRLTVL.

The V gene is TRBV6-2 or TRBV6-3, the J gene TRBJ1-1, with D unclear. Germline V gives CDR1 MNHEY, CDR2 SVGEGT. CDR3 length: 18 residues. V lost 0 bases and J lost 0, with 17 bases in between. DNA for the CDR3: TGTGCCAGCAGTTACTCGGCGTTTTTAACAGCCATGAACACTGAAGCTTTCTTT. Its translation: CASSYSAFLTAMNTEAFF.

The rearrangement uses TRBV30 and TRBJ2-7, with D possibly being TRBD1 or TRBD2 (6 bases each). This CDR3 comprises 15 residues. Trimming pared 2 bases from V and 2 bases from J, leaving 16 bases between. Germline V CDR1 and CDR2: GTSNPN, SVGIG (reference sequence). The CDR3 sequence is CAWSRGGTLTYEQYF. The CDR3, as DNA: TGTGCCTGGAGTAGGGGCGGGACACTTACCTACGAGCAGTACTTC.

J is TRBJ1-2 and V is TRBV6-5; D unclear. This CDR3 comprises 13 residues. Germline values: CDR1 MNHEY, CDR2 SVGAGI. V lost 4 bases and J lost 3, with 9 bases in between. The CDR3 coding sequence is TGTGCCAGCAGTTTAACAAGGGACTATGGCTACACCTTC. Protein: CASSLTRDYGYTF.

This chain links TRBV30 with TRBJ2-3, with TRBD1 as a possible D gene (5 bases). Per germline, CDR1 GTSNPN and CDR2 SVGIG (reference sequence). The CDR3 consists of 16 residues. Trimming took 3 bases from V and 5 from J, leaving 21 bases between them. DNA for the CDR3: TGTGCCTGGAGCTCCATTCAGGGCTTTGGTGGAGATACGCAGTATTTT. This encodes CAWSSIQGFGGDTQYF.

The chain is built from TRBV5-8 and TRBJ2-7; 8 nucleotides agree with TRBD1. The CDR3 runs 14 residues. In germline, CDR1 is SGHTS, CDR2 YDEGEE. The ends lost 4 bases at V and 3 bases at J; junction bases unmatched: 6. In DNA, the CDR3 is TGTGCCAGCAGCAACGGACAGGGACGCTACGAGCAGTACTTC. It encodes CASSNGQGRYEQYF.

A few counts support this clonotype. The chain has TRBV2 and TRBJ2-5; TRBD2 matches 7 bases. This CDR3 comprises 14 residues. CDR1 and CDR2 (germline): SNHLY, FYNNEI. V lost 5 bases, J lost 4 bases, and 7 bases stayed unmatched. The DNA for the CDR3 is TGTGCCAGCAGTCCAGCGGGGAGGGTAGAGACCCAGTACTTC. This encodes CASSPAGRVETQYF.

This chain uses TRBV2 with TRBJ2-3, with 8 positions matching TRBD2. CDR3 size: 14 residues. Germline trimming cut 7 bases from V and 0 bases from J; bases unmatched to any gene: 3. Germline assignment: CDR1 SNHLY and CDR2 FYNNEI. The CDR3 loop reads CASTSSGSTDTQYF. The CDR3 DNA is TGTGCCAGCACATCTAGCGGGAGCACAGATACGCAGTATTTT.